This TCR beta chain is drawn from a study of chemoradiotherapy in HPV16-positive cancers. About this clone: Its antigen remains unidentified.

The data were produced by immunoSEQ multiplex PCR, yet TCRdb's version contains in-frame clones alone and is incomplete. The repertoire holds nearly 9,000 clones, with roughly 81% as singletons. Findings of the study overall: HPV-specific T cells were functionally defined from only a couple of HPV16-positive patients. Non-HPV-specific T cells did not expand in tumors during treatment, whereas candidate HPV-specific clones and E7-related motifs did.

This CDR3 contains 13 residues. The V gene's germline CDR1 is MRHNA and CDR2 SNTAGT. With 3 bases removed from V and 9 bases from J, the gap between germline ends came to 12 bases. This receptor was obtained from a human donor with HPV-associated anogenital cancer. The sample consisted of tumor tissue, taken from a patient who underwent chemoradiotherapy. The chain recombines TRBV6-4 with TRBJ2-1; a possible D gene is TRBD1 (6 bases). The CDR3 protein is CASSERDNGEQFF. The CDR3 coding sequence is TGTGCCAGCAGTGAACGGGACAACGGTGAGCAGTTCTTC.